The 8 T cell receptor beta chains given below trace back to one sample, sequenced in a study of T cell responses to AZD1222 COVID-19 vaccine. The data were produced by immunoSEQ multiplex PCR, yet TCRdb's version contains in-frame clones alone and is incomplete. Of tens of thousands of clones listed, around 80% are singletons. The sequencing used peripheral blood, collected on day 0 of AZD1222 vaccination. Receptors were obtained from an adult in good health.

The chain combines TRBV5-4 with TRBJ2-2; tentative D call: TRBD2 (5 bases). CDR1 and CDR2 from the germline V gene are SGHNT and YYREEE (reference sequence). With 4 bases removed from V and 5 bases from J, the gap between germline ends came to 12 bases. The CDR3 has 14 residues. The CDR3 spells CASSPTSFTGELFF. Here the CDR3 DNA reads TGTGCCAGCAGCCCCACTAGTTTTACCGGGGAGCTGTTTTTT.

The chain employs TRBV21-1 and TRBJ1-4. TRBV21-1 has pseudogene status. The CDR3 runs to 12 residues. The CDR3 coding sequence is TGTGCCAGCAGCAAATTTGAGTTTGGACTGTTTTTT. Translating it yields CASSKFEFGLFF.

The rearrangement links TRBV18 to TRBJ2-5, with D possibly TRBD2 on 6 matching bases. CDR3 length: 14 amino acids. V lost 6 bases and J lost 1, with 12 bases in between. Germline assignment: CDR1 KGHSH and CDR2 LQKENI. The CDR3 nucleotides read TGTGCCAGCTCCTATAGCGGTTCCCAAGAGACCCAGTACTTC. Protein sequence: CASSYSGSQETQYF.

V and J are TRBV5-4 and TRBJ2-7; TRBD1 aligns across 10 bases. Germline loops: CDR1 SGHNT, CDR2 YYREEE (reference sequence). The J segment lost 5 bases and the V segment lost 7 bases, leaving 6 bases of the junction unmatched. CDR3 length equals 13 residues. The CDR3 coding sequence is TGTGCCAGCGGTCGACAGGGGGCGGACGAGCAGTACTTC. Translated, it gives CASGRQGADEQYF.

This rearrangement joins TRBV7-2 to TRBJ1-2; D is unclear. V dropped 0 bases and J dropped 4 bases, with 15 bases sitting between them. CDR3 length: 16 amino acids. The V gene's germline CDR1 is SGHTA and CDR2 FQGNSA. Here the CDR3 reads CASSLASPVPLYGYTF. The CDR3 DNA follows: TGTGCCAGCAGCTTAGCGTCGCCCGTTCCCCTCTATGGCTACACCTTC.

This chain links TRBV9 with TRBJ2-1; TRBD2 aligns across 10 bases. The germline V gene has CDR1 SGDLS and CDR2 YYNGEE. The CDR3 spans 15 residues. The V and J ends lost 5 bases and 5 bases, in that order; junction bases with no gene match: 7. In DNA form, the CDR3 reads TGTGCCAGCAGTACCACTAGCGGGGCTCACAATGAGCAGTTCTTC. Its protein is CASSTTSGAHNEQFF.

The V and J genes are TRBV7-9 and TRBJ1-6, with TRBD1 matching over 7 bases. V was clipped by 0 bases and J by 5 bases; unmatched bases: 4. The CDR3 extends over 16 amino acids. Germline CDR1 is SEHNR and CDR2 is FQNEAQ (reference sequence). CDR3 amino acids: CASSLARGGHNSPLHF. CDR3 nucleotides: TGTGCCAGCAGCTTAGCGAGAGGGGGCCATAATTCACCCCTCCACTTT.

V is TRBV5-1 and J is TRBJ2-3; tentatively, D is TRBD1 or TRBD2 (5 bases each). This CDR3 contains 18 residues. The V and J ends lost 0 bases and 6 bases respectively, with 23 bases between them. Germline V CDR1 and CDR2: SGHRS, YFSETQ. This CDR3 is CASSLVLRPAGSRDTQYF. As DNA, the CDR3 is TGCGCCAGCAGCTTGGTCTTGCGGCCAGCAGGGAGCCGGGATACGCAGTATTTT.